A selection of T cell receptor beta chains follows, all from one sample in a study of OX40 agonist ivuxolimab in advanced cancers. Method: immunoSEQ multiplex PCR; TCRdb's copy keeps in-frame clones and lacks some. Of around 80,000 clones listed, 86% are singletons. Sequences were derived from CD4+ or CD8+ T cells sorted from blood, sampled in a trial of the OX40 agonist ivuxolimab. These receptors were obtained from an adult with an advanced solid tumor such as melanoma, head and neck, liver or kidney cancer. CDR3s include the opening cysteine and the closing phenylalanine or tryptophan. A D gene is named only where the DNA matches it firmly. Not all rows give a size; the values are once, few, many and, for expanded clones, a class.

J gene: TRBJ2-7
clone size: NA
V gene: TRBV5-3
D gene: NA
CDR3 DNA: TGTGCCAGAAGCTTGCCGGCGACCTACGAGCAGTACTTC
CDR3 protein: CARSLPATYEQYF

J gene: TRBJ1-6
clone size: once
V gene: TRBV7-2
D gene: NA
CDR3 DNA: TGTGCCAGCAGCCCAACTGGGGGTACCAATTCACCCCTCCACTTT
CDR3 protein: CASSPTGGTNSPLHF

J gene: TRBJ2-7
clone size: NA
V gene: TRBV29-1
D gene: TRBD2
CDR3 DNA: TGCAGCGTGACTAGCGGGACCTACGAGCAGTACTTC
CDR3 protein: CSVTSGTYEQYF

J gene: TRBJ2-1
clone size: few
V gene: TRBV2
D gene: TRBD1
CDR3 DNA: TGTGCCAGCAGTGAAGGGACAGGGGGGAGCAATGAGCAGTTCTTC
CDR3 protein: CASSEGTGGSNEQFF

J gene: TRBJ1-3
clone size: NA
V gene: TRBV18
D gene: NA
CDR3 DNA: TGTGCCAGCTCAGGCGACGGGCTCTCTGGAAACACCATATATTTT
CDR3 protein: CASSGDGLSGNTIYF

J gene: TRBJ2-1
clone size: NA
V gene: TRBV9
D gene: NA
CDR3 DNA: TGTGCCAGCAGCGTGTCTACTCTACAGGGCTATGAGCAGTTCTTC
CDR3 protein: CASSVSTLQGYEQFF

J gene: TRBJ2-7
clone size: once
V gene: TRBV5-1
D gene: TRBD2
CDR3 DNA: TGCGCCAGCAGCTTGGTACGGGGGGGCTACGAGCAGTACTTC
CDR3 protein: CASSLVRGGYEQYF

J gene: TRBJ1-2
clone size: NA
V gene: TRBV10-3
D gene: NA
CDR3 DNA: TGTGCCATCAGTGAGTCAGGTAGTCCTTATGGCTACACCTTC
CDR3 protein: CAISESGSPYGYTF

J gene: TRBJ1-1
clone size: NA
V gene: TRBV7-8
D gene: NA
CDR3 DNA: TGTGCCAGCAGCTTAGGGTTTAGGCAACAGTGGAACACTGAAGCTTTCTTT
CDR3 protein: CASSLGFRQQWNTEAFF

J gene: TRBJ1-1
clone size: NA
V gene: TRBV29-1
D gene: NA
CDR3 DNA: TGCAGCGTTAAACAGCCGAACACTGAAGCTTTCTTT
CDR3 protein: CSVKQPNTEAFF

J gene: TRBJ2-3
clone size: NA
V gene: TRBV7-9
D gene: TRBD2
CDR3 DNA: TGTGCCAGCAGCTTAGGACTAGCGAGTATCAAAGATACGCAGTATTTT
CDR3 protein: CASSLGLASIKDTQYF

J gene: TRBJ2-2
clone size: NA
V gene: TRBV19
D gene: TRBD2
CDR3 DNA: TGTGCCAGTAGTATCGGGGGAGGGTACACCGGGGAGCTGTTTTTT
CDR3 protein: CASSIGGGYTGELFF

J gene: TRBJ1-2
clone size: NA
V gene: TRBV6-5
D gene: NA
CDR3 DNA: TGTGCCAGCAGTTCACAGATCTATGGCTACACCTTC
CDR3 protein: CASSSQIYGYTF

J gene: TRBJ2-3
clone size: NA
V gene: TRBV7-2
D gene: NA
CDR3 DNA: TGTGCCAGCAGCTTAGTAGAGTCGGATACGCAGTATTTT
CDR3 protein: CASSLVESDTQYF

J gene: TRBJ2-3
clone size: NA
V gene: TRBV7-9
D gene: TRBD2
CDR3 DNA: TGTGCCAGCAGCCAGGGACTAGCGACAGATACGCAGTATTTT
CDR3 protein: CASSQGLATDTQYF

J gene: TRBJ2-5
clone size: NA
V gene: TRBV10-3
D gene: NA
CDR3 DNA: TGTGCCATCAGTGAGTCGACGGGGCGTGCGGTAGAGACCCAGTACTTC
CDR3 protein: CAISESTGRAVETQYF

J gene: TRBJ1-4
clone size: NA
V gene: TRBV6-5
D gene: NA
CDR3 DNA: TGTGCCAGGAGACATGAAAAACTGTTTTTT
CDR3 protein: CARRHEKLFF

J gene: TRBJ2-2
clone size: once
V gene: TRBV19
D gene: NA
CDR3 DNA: TGTGCCAGTAGTATAGAAGGGCTCCAGGGGCGAGACACCGGGGAGCTGTTTTTT
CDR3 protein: CASSIEGLQGRDTGELFF

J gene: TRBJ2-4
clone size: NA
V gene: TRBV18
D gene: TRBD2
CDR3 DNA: TGTGCCAGCTCACCGACCGGGACTAGCGGGAGTGCGGCCAAAAACATTCAGTACTTC
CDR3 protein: CASSPTGTSGSAAKNIQYF

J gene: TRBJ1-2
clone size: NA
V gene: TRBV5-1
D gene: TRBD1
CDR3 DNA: TGCGCCAGCAGCCCGGACAGGGGGCTATATGGCTACACCTTC
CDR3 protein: CASSPDRGLYGYTF

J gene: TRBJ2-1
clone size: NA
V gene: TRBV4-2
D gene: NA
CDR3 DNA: TGTGCCAGCAGCCAAAGCCAAAGCTCCTACAATGAGCAGTTCTTC
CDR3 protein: CASSQSQSSYNEQFF

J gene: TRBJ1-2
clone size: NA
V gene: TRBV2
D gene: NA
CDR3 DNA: TGTGCCAGCAGACCCGAAGGACAGATTAACTATGGCTACACCTTC
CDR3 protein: CASRPEGQINYGYTF

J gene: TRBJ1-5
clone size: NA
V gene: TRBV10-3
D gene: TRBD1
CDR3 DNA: TGTGCCATCAGCGGACAGGGCAATCAGCCCCAGCATTTT
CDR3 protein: CAISGQGNQPQHF

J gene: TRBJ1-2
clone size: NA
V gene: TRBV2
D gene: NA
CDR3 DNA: TGTGCCAGCAGCAGGGGAGGCGGGGGCTACACCTTC
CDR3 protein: CASSRGGGGYTF

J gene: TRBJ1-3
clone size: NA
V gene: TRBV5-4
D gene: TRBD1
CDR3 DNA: TGTGCCAGCAGATTACAGGGGGCTGGAAACACCATATATTTT
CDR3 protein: CASRLQGAGNTIYF

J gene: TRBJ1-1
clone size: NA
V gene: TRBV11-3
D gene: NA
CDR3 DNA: TGTGCCAGCAGCTTATCGGGGAACACTGAAGCTTTCTTT
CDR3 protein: CASSLSGNTEAFF

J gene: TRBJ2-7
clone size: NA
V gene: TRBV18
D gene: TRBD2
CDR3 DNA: TGTGCCAGCTCACCTAGGGCAGGGGTGACTAGCGTGTACGAGCAGTACTTC
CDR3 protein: CASSPRAGVTSVYEQYF

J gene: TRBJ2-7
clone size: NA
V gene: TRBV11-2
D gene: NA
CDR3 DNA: TGTGCCAGCAGCTTTGTAAGGGACTCCTACGAGCAGTACTTC
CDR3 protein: CASSFVRDSYEQYF

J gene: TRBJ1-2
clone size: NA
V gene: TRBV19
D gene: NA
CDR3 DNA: TGTGCCAGTAAAAAGGGCGGGGTCCAGGGCTACACCTTC
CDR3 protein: CASKKGGVQGYTF

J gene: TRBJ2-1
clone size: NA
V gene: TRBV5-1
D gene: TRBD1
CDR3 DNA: TGCGCCAGCAGCTTGGGACAGGGCCCCTACAATGAGCAGTTCTTC
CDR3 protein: CASSLGQGPYNEQFF

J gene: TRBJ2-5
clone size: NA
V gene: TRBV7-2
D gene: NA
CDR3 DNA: TGTGCCAGCAGAGATCAGAACGTTGAGACCCAGTACTTC
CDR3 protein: CASRDQNVETQYF

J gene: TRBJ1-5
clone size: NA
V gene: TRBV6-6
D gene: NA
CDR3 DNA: TGTGCCAGCAGTAAGCCAGGCGATCAGCCCCAGCATTTT
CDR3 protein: CASSKPGDQPQHF

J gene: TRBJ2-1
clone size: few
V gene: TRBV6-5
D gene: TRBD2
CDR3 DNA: TGTGCCAGCAGTTGGGACTACGGGAACGACAATGAGCAGTTCTTC
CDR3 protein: CASSWDYGNDNEQFF

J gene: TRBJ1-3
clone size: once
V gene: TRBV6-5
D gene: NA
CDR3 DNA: TGTGCCAGCAGCTACAGGGACTCTGGAAACACCATATATTTT
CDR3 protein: CASSYRDSGNTIYF

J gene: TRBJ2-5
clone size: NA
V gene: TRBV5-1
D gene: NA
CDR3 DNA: TGCGCCAGCAGCAGGCAGGGTGGGCGTATAGAAGAGACCCAGTACTTC
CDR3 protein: CASSRQGGRIEETQYF

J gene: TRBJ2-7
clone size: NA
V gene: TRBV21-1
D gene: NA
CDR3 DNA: TGTGCCAGCAGCAAGACGGGGGCCTGTAGCGGGACCGAGCGGGAGCAGTACTTC
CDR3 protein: CASSKTGACSGTEREQYF

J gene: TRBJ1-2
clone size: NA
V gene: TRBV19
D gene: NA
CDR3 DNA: TGTGCCAGTAGTATAGACAGGAAGGTCTATGGCTACACCTTC
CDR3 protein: CASSIDRKVYGYTF

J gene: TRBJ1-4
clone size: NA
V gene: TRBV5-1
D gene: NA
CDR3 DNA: TGCGCCAGCAGCTTGATGGTGGGAGAAAAACTGTTTTTT
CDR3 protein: CASSLMVGEKLFF

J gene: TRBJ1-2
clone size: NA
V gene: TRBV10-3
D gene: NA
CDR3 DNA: TGTGCCATCAGCGGGGACGGAGGTTTTAAGGGAAATGGCTACACCTTC
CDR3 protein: CAISGDGGFKGNGYTF

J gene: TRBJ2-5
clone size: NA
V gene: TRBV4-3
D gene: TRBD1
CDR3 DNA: TGCGCCAGCAGCCTGGGACAGGGGGCTCAAGAGACCCAGTACTTC
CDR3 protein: CASSLGQGAQETQYF

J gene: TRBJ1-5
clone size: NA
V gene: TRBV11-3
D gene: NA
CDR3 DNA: TGTGCCAGCAGCCCCCGACCGGGCAATCAGCCCCAGCATTTT
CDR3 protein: CASSPRPGNQPQHF

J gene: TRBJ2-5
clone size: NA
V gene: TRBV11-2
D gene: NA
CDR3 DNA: TGTGCCAGCAGCAGGGGGGCGACAGCCCTGGAGACCCAGTACTTC
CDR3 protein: CASSRGATALETQYF

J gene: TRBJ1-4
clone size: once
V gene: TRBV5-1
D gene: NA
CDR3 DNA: TGCGCCAGCAGCTACGGACCGAGCGAAAAACTGTTTTTT
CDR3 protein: CASSYGPSEKLFF